This entry lists 18 T cell receptor beta chains sequenced from one sample in a study of blood T cell repertoires in COVID-19. The method was immunoSEQ multiplex PCR; TCRdb's version includes in-frame clones alone and lacks a portion of them. This sample has some 68,000 clones, with 70% to 90% found just once. The source material was peripheral blood. The receptors shown here come from a woman aged 45-65 years with COVID-19, enrolled during active disease.

This sequence joins TRBV5-1 and TRBJ2-1, with D perhaps matching TRBD1 (6 bases). Trimming shortened V by 4 bases and J by 0 bases, and 17 bases separated the two germline ends. This CDR3 has 17 residues. The germline V gene has CDR1 SGHRS and CDR2 YFSETQ. The CDR3 region has the DNA TGCGCCAGCAGCCGGGAAGGGACACCCCTCTCCTACAATGAGCAGTTCTTC. It encodes CASSREGTPLSYNEQFF.

This clone was picked up one time. The genes are TRBV28 and TRBJ1-2; 9 bases fit TRBD1. Germline lookup yields CDR1 MDHEN and CDR2 SYDVKM. CDR3 length equals 16 residues. V gave up 7 bases and J gave up 4 bases; unmatched junction bases: 13. The CDR3 DNA is TGTGCCAGCACGCCTTCGGACAGGGGTAAAAGCTATGGCTACACCTTC. Protein product: CASTPSDRGKSYGYTF.

The J gene is TRBJ2-5, the V gene TRBV11-2; a possible D gene is TRBD2 (5 bases). The CDR3 totals 15 residues. The V end lost 3 bases, the J end lost 3 bases, and 14 bases lay between the germline ends. Germline-derived CDR1 and CDR2 are SGHAT and FQNNGV. The DNA for the CDR3 is TGTGCCAGCAGCTTGCGGGCCCCCATGGAAGAGACCCAGTACTTC. Protein sequence: CASSLRAPMEETQYF.

The table lists this clone with a count of one. The chain links TRBV4-1 to TRBJ1-6; 7 bases are shared with TRBD1. Germline assignment: CDR1 MGHRA and CDR2 YSYEKL. The CDR3 has 14 residues. V shed 6 bases and J 10 bases; nucleotides not matched to a gene: 9. For the CDR3, the DNA is TGCGCCAGCAGTCAACAGGGGTTGAGGTCACCCCTCCACTTT. It is translated as CASSQQGLRSPLHF.

V is TRBV7-9 and J is TRBJ1-1, with 7 bases fitting TRBD1. The J segment lost 0 bases and the V segment lost 7 bases, leaving 8 bases of the junction unmatched. The CDR3 consists of 15 residues. The germline V gene encodes CDR1 SEHNR and CDR2 FQNEAQ (reference sequence). The CDR3 spells CASKTKDRLNTEAFF. The DNA for the CDR3 is TGTGCCAGCAAAACCAAGGACAGGTTGAACACTGAAGCTTTCTTT.

V and J are TRBV6-5 and TRBJ1-5, with TRBD1 matching 7 bases. The CDR3 has 15 amino acids. Germline V lookup: CDR1 MNHEY, CDR2 SVGAGI. With 9 bases clipped from V and 0 bases from J, the junction kept 8 bases outside the gene matches. Here the CDR3 reads CASGQAGLSNQPQHF. CDR3 nucleotides: TGTGCCAGTGGACAGGCGGGACTTAGCAATCAGCCCCAGCATTTT.

The chain employs TRBV30 and TRBJ2-1; no definite D call. The CDR3 extends over 12 amino acids. V was clipped by 2 bases and J by 5 bases, with 7 bases between them. Per germline, CDR1 GTSNPN and CDR2 SVGIG (reference sequence). The CDR3 DNA is TGTGCCTGGAGTAACTTCAACAATGAGCAGTTCTTC. Its translation is CAWSNFNNEQFF.

The chain couples TRBV2 to TRBJ2-1; 10 nucleotides align to TRBD1. Germline CDR1 and CDR2: SNHLY and FYNNEI. The ends lost 7 bases at V and 3 bases at J; junction bases unmatched: 6. The CDR3 extends over 15 amino acids. The CDR3 spells CASNPDRGYYNEQFF. CDR3 bases: TGTGCCAGCAACCCGGACAGGGGGTACTACAATGAGCAGTTCTTC.

The rearrangement links TRBV9 to TRBJ2-7, with no clear D. Trimming shortened V by 0 bases and J by 2 bases, and 6 bases separated the two germline ends. Germline loops: CDR1 SGDLS, CDR2 YYNGEE. This CDR3 comprises 13 residues. The CDR3 DNA reads TGTGCCAGCAGCGTAGGCGGTACCTACGAGCAGTACTTC. Protein sequence: CASSVGGTYEQYF.

The chain recombines TRBV18 with TRBJ2-1, with 10 bases aligning to TRBD1. CDR3 length: 14 amino acids. Germline CDR1 and CDR2: KGHSH and LQKENI. V was clipped by 4 bases and J by 7 bases; unmatched bases: 4. CDR3 nucleotides: TGTGCCAGCTCACGGGGACAGGGGAAGAATGAGCAGTTCTTC. This translates into CASSRGQGKNEQFF.

V gene TRBV7-2 combines with J gene TRBJ2-2, with 12 bases that match TRBD2. The V gene's germline CDR1 is SGHTA and CDR2 FQGNSA. The CDR3 has 17 residues. V was clipped by 4 bases and J by 7 bases; unmatched bases: 10. The CDR3 here is CASSSSLAGGPGGELFF. The CDR3 nucleotides read TGTGCCAGCAGCTCCTCTCTAGCGGGAGGGCCGGGCGGGGAGCTGTTTTTT.

V and J are TRBV6-6 and TRBJ1-5, with D maybe TRBD1 (6 bases). The germline V gene encodes CDR1 MNHNY and CDR2 SVGAGI (reference sequence). The CDR3 extends over 14 amino acids. V lost 6 bases to trimming and J lost 0 bases, with 9 bases between them. In DNA form, the CDR3 reads TGTGCCAGCAGACAGGGATCTAGCAATCAGCCCCAGCATTTT. Amino acid sequence: CASRQGSSNQPQHF.

The chain employs TRBV7-9 and TRBJ2-7, with 7 bases aligning to TRBD1. Germline trimming cut 5 bases from V and 7 bases from J; bases unmatched to any gene: 5. The length of the CDR3 is 12 residues. Germline V gives CDR1 SEHNR, CDR2 FQNEAQ (reference sequence). The CDR3 sequence: CASSPNRGEQYF. The CDR3 DNA sequence: TGTGCCAGCAGCCCCAACAGGGGTGAGCAGTACTTC. The full variable domain, with the rest looked up from reference TRBV7-9 and TRBJ2-7, is DTGVSQNPRHKITKRGQNVTFRCDPISEHNRLYWYRQTLGQGPEFLTYFQNEAQLEKSRLLSDRFSAERPKGSFSTLEIQRTEQGDSAMYLCASSPNRGEQYFGPGTRLTVT.

This chain links TRBV11-3 with TRBJ2-5; 7 bases map to TRBD2. The CDR3 is 14 residues long. V lost 5 bases, J lost 4 bases, and 7 bases stayed unmatched. Germline V gene lookup returns CDR1 SGHNT and CDR2 YENEEA. The CDR3 bases are TGTGCCAGCAGCCACGGGGGGAGAGCAGAGACCCAGTACTTC. It is translated as CASSHGGRAETQYF.

This clone was seen just once. The rearrangement uses TRBV7-3 and TRBJ1-1; TRBD1 matches 10 bases. V was clipped by 5 bases and J by 7 bases; unmatched bases: 4. There are 13 residues in the CDR3. In germline, CDR1 is SGHTA, CDR2 FQGTGA. CDR3 DNA sequence: TGTGCCAGCAGCGCCGACAGGGGGCTTGAAGCTTTCTTT. This encodes CASSADRGLEAFF.

The chain employs TRBV2 and TRBJ1-4; 8 bases line up with TRBD1. V trimming: 1 base; J trimming: 6 bases; junction bases outside the gene matches: 4. Germline V gene sequence: CDR1 SNHLY, CDR2 FYNNEI. This CDR3 region has 15 residues. This chain's CDR3 is CASSEVLQGDEKLFF. The CDR3 region has the DNA TGTGCCAGCAGTGAAGTGCTACAGGGGGATGAAAAACTGTTTTTT.

The chain links TRBV5-1 to TRBJ2-5; 8 bases match TRBD1. The CDR3 sequence is 14 residues long. J lost 2 bases, V lost 4 bases, and 4 bases had no gene match. The germline V gene encodes CDR1 SGHRS and CDR2 YFSETQ. Here the CDR3 DNA reads TGCGCCAGCAGCGGGAGGACAGGGCAAGAGACCCAGTACTTC. The encoded protein is CASSGRTGQETQYF.

The gene calls are TRBV7-8 and TRBJ2-7; D gene ambiguous. CDR3 length: 12 amino acids. V lost 1 base and J 4 bases, leaving 5 bases between the germline ends. Germline V gives CDR1 SGHVS, CDR2 FQNEAQ. In DNA form, the CDR3 reads TGTGCCAGCAGCTTAGTAGTGTACGAGCAGTACTTC. Residues: CASSLVVYEQYF.